These 17 T cell receptor beta chains share one sample of origin, sequenced in a study of T cell responses to AZD1222 COVID-19 vaccine. Some clones are missing from TCRdb's copy, which holds only in-frame ones; the method was immunoSEQ multiplex PCR. Of 95,000 or so clones in the sample, roughly 91% were seen once. This sample comprised peripheral blood, obtained on day 0 of MenACWY control vaccination. All receptors come from an adult in good health.

This chain links TRBV4-3 with TRBJ1-2; unclear D gene. The germline CDR1 and CDR2 sequences are LGHNA and YSLEER. The V and J ends lost 0 bases and 3 bases respectively, with 11 bases between them. This CDR3 has 15 amino acids. The CDR3 DNA reads TGCGCCAGCAGCCAAGATACCGCAAGGTACTATGGCTACACCTTC. Translating it yields CASSQDTARYYGYTF.

The chain has TRBV9 and TRBJ2-2, with 9 bases identical to TRBD1. Germline values: CDR1 SGDLS, CDR2 YYNGEE. V lost 2 bases to trimming and J lost 1 base; unmatched junction nucleotides: 0. The CDR3 totals 15 residues. CDR3 loop: CASSVGQGNTGELFF. The CDR3 region has the DNA TGTGCCAGCAGCGTGGGACAGGGGAACACCGGGGAGCTGTTTTTT.

This rearrangement joins TRBV14 to TRBJ2-3, with 9 bases aligning to TRBD2. From germline, CDR1 is SGHDN and CDR2 FVKESK. This CDR3 region has 16 residues. Trimming took 4 bases from V and 2 from J; bases not matched to a gene: 7. The CDR3 region has the DNA TGTGCCAGCAGCCGTCCTAGCGGGGCTTACACAGATACGCAGTATTTT. Its protein product is CASSRPSGAYTDTQYF.

This clone showed up just once. V usage is TRBV5-1 and J usage is TRBJ1-6, with 9 bases aligning to TRBD1. The CDR3 spans 15 residues. Germline V gene lookup returns CDR1 SGHRS and CDR2 YFSETQ. V trimming: 0 bases; J trimming: 7 bases; junction bases outside the gene matches: 2. CDR3 sequence (DNA): TGCGCCAGCAGCTTGGAAGGGACAGGGAATTCACCCCTCCACTTT. Translated: CASSLEGTGNSPLHF.

In this sample, this clone turned up once. J is TRBJ1-1 and V is TRBV9; D not certain. Trimming took off 0 bases at V and 3 bases at J, with 9 bases between the two ends. Germline lookup yields CDR1 SGDLS and CDR2 YYNGEE. The CDR3 is 14 residues long. The CDR3, as DNA: TGTGCCAGCAGCGTAGAGGTCCGGGACACTGAAGCTTTCTTT. The encoded protein is CASSVEVRDTEAFF.

This chain connects TRBV6-5 to TRBJ2-7, with D unresolved. Trimming removed 0 bases from V and 3 bases from J, with 6 bases in between. Per the germline V gene, CDR1 is MNHEY and CDR2 is SVGAGI. The CDR3 is 13 residues long. CDR3: CASSYSTDYEQYF. CDR3 sequence (DNA): TGTGCCAGCAGTTACTCAACAGACTACGAGCAGTACTTC.

This clone was recorded many times. The chain has TRBV28 and TRBJ2-7; 15 bases agree with TRBD2. Per germline, CDR1 MDHEN and CDR2 SYDVKM. V dropped 3 bases and J dropped 4; count of bases not matched to a gene: 7. The CDR3 contains 17 residues. The CDR3 reads CASSLAGLAGGLYEQYF. The CDR3 region has the DNA TGTGCCAGCAGTTTGGCGGGACTAGCGGGGGGCCTTTACGAGCAGTACTTC.

This chain connects TRBV27 to TRBJ2-7, with TRBD1 matching 7 bases. With 6 bases clipped from V and 0 bases from J, the junction kept 5 bases outside the gene matches. Germline V gene sequence: CDR1 MNHEY, CDR2 SMNVEV (reference sequence). This CDR3 region has 14 residues. The chain's CDR3 is CASRQGSTSYEQYF. The CDR3 region has the DNA TGTGCCAGCAGACAGGGGTCCACCTCCTACGAGCAGTACTTC.

This clone was detected only a few times. The CDR3 region is CASSYPGTGHRGYTF. DNA of the CDR3: TGTGCCAGCAGTTACCCCGGGACAGGGCATCGTGGCTACACCTTC. V is TRBV6-5 and J is TRBJ1-2; 9 bases align to TRBD1. The CDR3 spans 15 residues. Trimming removed 2 bases from V and 7 bases from J; junction bases left unmatched: 8. CDR1 is MNHEY and CDR2 is SVGAGI in the germline V gene.

The chain employs TRBV9 and TRBJ2-3; D possibly corresponds to TRBD2 (5 bases). The ends were cut back, 6 bases at V and 2 bases at J, with 10 bases in the middle. This CDR3 is 13 amino acids long. The germline V gene encodes CDR1 SGDLS and CDR2 YYNGEE. The CDR3 nucleotides read TGTGCCAGCACCGGACTCTCCACAGATACGCAGTATTTT. As protein: CASTGLSTDTQYF.

The J gene is TRBJ2-7, the V gene TRBV2, with unresolved D. Germline assignment: CDR1 SNHLY and CDR2 FYNNEI. The CDR3 runs 12 residues. Trimming shortened V by 7 bases and J by 1 base, and 8 bases separated the two germline ends. In nucleotides, the CDR3 is TGTGCCAGCAATCCGGGTTCCTACGAGCAGTACTTC. This codes for CASNPGSYEQYF.

The chain joins TRBV6-6 to TRBJ2-7, with a tentative D call TRBD2 (5 bases). The V gene's germline CDR1 is MNHNY and CDR2 SVGAGI (reference sequence). The V end lost 7 bases, the J end lost 0 bases, and 16 bases lay between the germline ends. The CDR3 spans 15 residues. The CDR3 DNA sequence: TGTGCCAGCAACCCCGGGCAGGACTTCTCCTACGAGCAGTACTTC. Amino acids: CASNPGQDFSYEQYF.

The chain employs TRBV7-3 and TRBJ2-5; D remains unclear. This CDR3 spans 13 amino acids. V was shortened by 2 bases and J by 4 bases, with 8 bases between the two germline ends. Germline CDR1 and CDR2: SGHTA and FQGTGA. CDR3 sequence (DNA): TGTGCCAGCAGCTTAGGTCATGGAGAGACCCAGTACTTC. The encoded protein is CASSLGHGETQYF.

This sequence joins TRBV3-1 (or the pseudogene TRBV3-2) and TRBJ2-5; 7 bases are a match to TRBD2. The CDR3 sequence is 16 residues long. The V gene end was trimmed by 1 base and the J gene end by 1 base; junction bases not matched to a gene: 6. Germline-derived CDR1 and CDR2 are LGHDT and YNNKEL (reference sequence). In nucleotides, the CDR3 is TGTGCCAGCAGCCAAGCCGGACTAGGAACCCAAGAGACCCAGTACTTC. Amino acid sequence: CASSQAGLGTQETQYF.

J is TRBJ1-3 and V is TRBV9, with D uncertain. V was pared by 4 bases and J by 6 bases, with 11 bases between. This CDR3 comprises 13 residues. The V gene's germline CDR1 is SGDLS and CDR2 YYNGEE. The DNA of the CDR3 is TGTGCCAGCAGCCCCCCGGGCTTAAACACCATATATTTT. Its translation is CASSPPGLNTIYF.

This clone has only a few counts. The rearrangement uses TRBV7-3 and TRBJ2-2; D is unresolved. The CDR3 runs 16 residues. Germline lookup yields CDR1 SGHTA and CDR2 FQGTGA. The V end was cut by 3 bases, the J end by 1 base, with 12 bases between. CDR3 region: CASSLSLVRNTGELFF. CDR3 bases: TGTGCCAGCAGCTTGTCCCTAGTGAGGAACACCGGGGAGCTGTTTTTT.

The chain has TRBV7-3 and TRBJ2-1; D uncertain. V was trimmed by 2 bases and J by 2 bases, leaving 10 bases between them. CDR1 is SGHTA, CDR2 FQGTGA, per germline. This CDR3 is built from 15 residues. CDR3 loop: CASSLVGNPYNEQFF. Here the CDR3 DNA reads TGTGCCAGCAGCTTAGTAGGGAACCCCTACAATGAGCAGTTCTTC.